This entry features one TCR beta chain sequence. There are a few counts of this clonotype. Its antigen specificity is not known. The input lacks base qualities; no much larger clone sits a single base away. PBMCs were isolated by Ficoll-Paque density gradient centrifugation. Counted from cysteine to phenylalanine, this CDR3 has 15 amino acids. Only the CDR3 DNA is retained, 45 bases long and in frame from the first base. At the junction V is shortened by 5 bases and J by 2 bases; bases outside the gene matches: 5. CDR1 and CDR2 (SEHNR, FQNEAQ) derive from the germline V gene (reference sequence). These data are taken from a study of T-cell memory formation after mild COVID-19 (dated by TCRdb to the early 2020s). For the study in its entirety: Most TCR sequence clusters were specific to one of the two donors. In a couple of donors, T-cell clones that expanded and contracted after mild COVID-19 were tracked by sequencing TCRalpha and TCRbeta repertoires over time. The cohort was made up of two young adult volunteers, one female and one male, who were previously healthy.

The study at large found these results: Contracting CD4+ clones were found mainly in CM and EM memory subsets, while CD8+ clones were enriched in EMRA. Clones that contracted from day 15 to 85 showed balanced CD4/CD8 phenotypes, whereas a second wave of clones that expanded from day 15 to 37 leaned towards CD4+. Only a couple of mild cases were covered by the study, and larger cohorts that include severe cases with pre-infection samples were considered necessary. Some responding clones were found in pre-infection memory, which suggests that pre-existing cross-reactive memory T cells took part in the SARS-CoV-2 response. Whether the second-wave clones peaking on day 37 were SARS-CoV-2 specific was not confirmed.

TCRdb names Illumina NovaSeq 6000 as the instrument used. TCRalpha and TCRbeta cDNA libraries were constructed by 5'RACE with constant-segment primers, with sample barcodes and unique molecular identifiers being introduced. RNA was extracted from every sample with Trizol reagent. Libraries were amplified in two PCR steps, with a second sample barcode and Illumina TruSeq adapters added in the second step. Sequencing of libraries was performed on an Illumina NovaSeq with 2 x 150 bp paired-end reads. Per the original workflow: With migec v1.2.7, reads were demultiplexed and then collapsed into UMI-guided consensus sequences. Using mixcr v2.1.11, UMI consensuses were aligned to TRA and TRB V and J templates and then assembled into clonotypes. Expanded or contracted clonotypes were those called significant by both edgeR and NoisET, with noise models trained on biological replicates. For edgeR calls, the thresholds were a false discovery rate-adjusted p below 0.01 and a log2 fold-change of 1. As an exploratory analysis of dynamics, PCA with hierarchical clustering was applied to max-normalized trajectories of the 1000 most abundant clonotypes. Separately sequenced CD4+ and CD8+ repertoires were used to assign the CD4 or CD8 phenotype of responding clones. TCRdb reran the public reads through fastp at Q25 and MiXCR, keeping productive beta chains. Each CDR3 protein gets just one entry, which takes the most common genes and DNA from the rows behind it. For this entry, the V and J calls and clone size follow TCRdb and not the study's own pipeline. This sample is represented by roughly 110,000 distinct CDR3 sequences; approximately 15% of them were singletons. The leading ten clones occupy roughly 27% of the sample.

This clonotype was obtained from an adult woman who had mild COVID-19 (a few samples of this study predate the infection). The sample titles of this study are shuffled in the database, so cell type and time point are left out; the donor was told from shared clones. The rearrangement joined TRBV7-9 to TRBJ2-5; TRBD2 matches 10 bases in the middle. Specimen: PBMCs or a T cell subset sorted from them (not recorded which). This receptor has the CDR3 CASSELAGYQETQYF. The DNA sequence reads TGTGCCAGCAGCGAACTAGCGGGGTATCAAGAGACCCAGTACTTC. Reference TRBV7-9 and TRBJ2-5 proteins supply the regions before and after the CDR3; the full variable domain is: DTGVSQNPRHKITKRGQNVTFRCDPISEHNRLYWYRQTLGQGPEFLTYFQNEAQLEKSRLLSDRFSAERPKGSFSTLEIQRTEQGDSAMYLCASSELAGYQETQYFGPGTRLLVL.